This TCR beta chain was captured in a study of blood T cell repertoires in COVID-19. Germline V gene sequence: CDR1 SGHNT, CDR2 YYREEE (reference sequence). CDR3 length equals 16 residues. V was clipped by 1 base and J by 7 bases; unmatched bases: 11. Clones were sequenced by immunoSEQ multiplex PCR, and TCRdb holds only the in-frame ones, with some missing. The data contain about 53,000 clones, about 83% of them singletons. Material: peripheral blood. This TCR was recovered from a man aged 45 to 65 with acute or convalescent COVID-19. The chain carries TRBV5-4 and TRBJ1-2; 9 bases line up with TRBD1. As DNA, the CDR3 is TGTGCCAGCAGCTTGCGGCAAACAGGGGGCGTTCTTGGCTACACCTTC. It encodes CASSLRQTGGVLGYTF.